The 29 T cell receptor beta chains in this list originate from one sample, sequenced in a study of glioma-infiltrating T cells. Using RNA template, CDR3s of TCR alpha and beta were amplified with iRepertoire arm-PCR. TCRdb re-analysed the multiplex PCR reads in MiXCR, keeping a single row per CDR3 protein. The profile covers about 130,000 distinct CDR3 sequences, with approximately 23% appearing a single time and about 15% taken by the ten largest. The specimen sequenced was glioma tissue, nonneoplastic brain tissue, or PBMCs (not recorded which). The origin of the receptors is a human donor with low-grade glioma or glioblastoma, undergoing nonglioma brain surgery, or in good health (not recorded which).

The sample holds a few counts of this clonotype. The chain carries TRBV5-4 and TRBJ1-6; no reliable D call. Germline V lookup: CDR1 SGHNT, CDR2 YYREEE (reference sequence). This CDR3 region has 15 residues. Trimming took off 4 bases at V and 9 bases at J, with 17 bases between the two ends. The CDR3 protein is CASSLRTAESSPLHF. The CDR3 DNA reads TGTGCCAGCAGCCTGCGTACCGCAGAAAGTTCACCCCTCCACTTT.

This clonotype has a handful of counts. This chain joins TRBV12-3 or TRBV12-4 and TRBJ1-2, with D perhaps matching TRBD1 (5 bases). CDR3 length: 14 residues. Trimming removed 6 bases from V and 8 bases from J, with 19 bases in between. CDR3 nucleotides: TGTGCCAGCAGACAACAGGCCTCCGCGGGGGGCTACACCTTC. This gives the protein CASRQQASAGGYTF.

This clonotype was observed at least ten times. The chain joins TRBV7-2 to TRBJ2-3, with TRBD1 identical over 8 bases. Germline V gene sequence: CDR1 SGHTA, CDR2 FQGNSA. V gave up 0 bases and J gave up 9 bases; unmatched junction bases: 5. This CDR3 contains 14 residues. DNA of the CDR3: TGTGCCAGCAGCTTAGCCGGACAGGGCGGGACGCAGTATTTT. Translated: CASSLAGQGGTQYF. The full variable domain, its missing parts supplied by reference TRBV7-2 and TRBJ2-3, is GAGVSQSPSNKVTEKGKDVELRCDPISGHTALYWYRQSLGQGLEFLIYFQGNSAPDKSGLPSDRFSAERTGGSVSTLTIQRTQQEDSAVYLCASSLAGQGGTQYFGPGTRLTVL.

With respect to this clonotype: This sequence may be a read error, since a much larger clone differs from it by one base. This chain connects TRBV19 to TRBJ1-2, with D perhaps TRBD1 (5 bases). CDR1 LNHDA and CDR2 SQIVND come from the germline V gene (reference sequence). This CDR3 contains 12 residues. V lost 5 bases to trimming and J lost 5 bases, with 9 bases between them. CDR3 in DNA: TGTGCCAGTAGTGCGGACATATATGGCTACACCTTC. It codes for CASSADIYGYTF.

Comments on this clonotype: A much larger clone lies a single base off, so this may be a read error. This chain links TRBV10-2 with TRBJ2-3; tentatively, D is TRBD1 (6 bases). The length of the CDR3 is 15 residues. Germline-derived CDR1 and CDR2 are WSHSY and SAAADI. The CDR3 bases are TGCGCCAGCAGTGAGGTCCAGGGACAAGCAGATAAGCAGTATTTT. Amino acid sequence: CASSEVQGQADKQYF.

Remarks on this clonotype: It may be a read error: a sequence one base away is much more abundant. The V gene is TRBV4-1, the J gene TRBJ1-2; the D is unclear. In germline, CDR1 is MGHRA, CDR2 YSYEKL. Between the trimmed V and J ends, which lost 2 bases and 10 bases, there was a span of 23 bases. The CDR3 is made up of 16 amino acids. The CDR3 spells CASSQSLRHAADAYTF. The CDR3, as DNA: TGCGCCAGCAGCCAATCCCTCAGACATGCCGCGGATGCCTACACCTTC.

The chain uses TRBV29-1 and TRBJ1-1; maybe TRBD1 (6 bases). This CDR3 is built from 15 residues. Germline loops: CDR1 SQVTM, CDR2 ANQGSEA. The germline V and J ends were trimmed by 7 bases and 4 bases, with 22 bases remaining between them. Here the CDR3 reads CSAKMGYRESTEAFF. CDR3 coding DNA: TGCAGCGCCAAGATGGGGTACAGGGAGAGCACTGAAGCTTTCTTT.

This clonotype was observed many times. The rearrangement joins TRBV28 to TRBJ2-1, with TRBD1 identical over 7 bases. The J segment lost 4 bases and the V segment lost 3 bases, leaving 12 bases of the junction unmatched. The CDR3 runs 17 residues. CDR1 MDHEN and CDR2 SYDVKM come from the germline V gene. This chain's CDR3 is CASSLVGGMRGYNEQFF. The CDR3 DNA reads as TGTGCCAGCAGTTTGGTAGGGGGCATGAGGGGATACAATGAGCAGTTCTTC. The variable domain in full, with the rest retrieved from reference TRBV28 and TRBJ2-1, is DVKVTQSSRYLVKRTGEKVFLECVQDMDHENMFWYRQDPGLGLRLIYFSYDVKMKEKGDIPEGYSVSREKKERFSLILESASTNQTSMYLCASSLVGGMRGYNEQFFGPGTRLTVL.

This clonotype was counted between two and nine times. The J gene is TRBJ2-7, the V gene TRBV4-1; 14 positions agree with TRBD2. The CDR3 spans 18 residues. Trimming cost V 0 bases and J 4 bases; bases outside gene matches: 8. CDR1 is MGHRA, CDR2 YSYEKL, per germline. The CDR3 reads CASSQERLAGGSMYEQYF. The CDR3 DNA sequence: TGCGCCAGCAGCCAAGAGAGACTAGCGGGAGGGAGTATGTACGAGCAGTACTTC.

This clonotype was counted at least ten times. This rearrangement joins TRBV6-2 or TRBV6-3 to TRBJ2-7; D is perhaps TRBD1 or TRBD2 (5 bases each). V gave up 0 bases and J gave up 1 base, with 16 bases separating them. Germline-derived CDR1 and CDR2 are MNHEY and SVGEGT. The CDR3 has 17 amino acids. The CDR3 DNA reads as TGTGCCAGCAGTTACTCGATATCAAGGGGACCTTCCTACGAGCAGTACTTC. Protein: CASSYSISRGPSYEQYF.

This clonotype has at least ten counts. The chain employs TRBV19 and TRBJ2-3; 9 bases match TRBD2. The CDR3 length is 17 residues. The germline V gene has CDR1 LNHDA and CDR2 SQIVND (reference sequence). V lost 1 base, J lost 5 bases, and 10 bases stayed unmatched. CDR3 bases: TGTGCCAGTAGTATAGGAACTTCGCGGGAGGGCCGAGATACGCAGTATTTT. Protein sequence: CASSIGTSREGRDTQYF.

Many counts were recorded for this clonotype. The chain is built from TRBV6-1 and TRBJ1-5; 9 bases line up with TRBD1. Germline V gene data show CDR1 as MNHNS and CDR2 as SASEGT. Trimming cost V 5 bases and J 5 bases; bases outside gene matches: 1. This CDR3 has 13 residues. The CDR3 region is CASSRDRDQPQHF. For the CDR3, the DNA is TGTGCCAGCAGTCGGGACAGGGATCAGCCCCAGCATTTT.

This clonotype was detected ten times or more. This rearrangement joins TRBV6-6 to TRBJ2-3, with D perhaps TRBD1 (5 bases). The CDR3 is 14 amino acids. Trimming removed 0 bases at V and 5 bases at J, with 9 bases between. Germline CDR1 and CDR2: MNHNY and SVGAGI (reference sequence). The CDR3 here is CASSYSTGGDTQYF. The CDR3 region has the DNA TGTGCCAGCAGTTACTCAACAGGCGGAGATACGCAGTATTTT.

This clonotype has ten or more counts. CDR3 residues: CASSILTSGKLYNEQFF. The CDR3 DNA is TGTGCCAGTAGTATTTTGACTAGCGGGAAACTTTACAATGAGCAGTTCTTC. The gene calls are TRBV19 and TRBJ2-1; 11 nucleotides align to TRBD2. The germline V gene encodes CDR1 LNHDA and CDR2 SQIVND (reference sequence). With V trimmed by 3 bases and J by 4 bases, 8 bases remained unmatched. The CDR3 is 17 amino acids. Supplemented by reference TRBV19 and TRBJ2-1, the full variable domain reads DGGITQSPKYLFRKEGQNVTLSCEQNLNHDAMYWYRQDPGQGLRLIYYSQIVNDFQKGDIAEGYSVSREKKESFPLTVTSAQKNPTAFYLCASSILTSGKLYNEQFFGPGTRLTVL.

The chain recombines TRBV6-5 with TRBJ1-1, with D possibly being TRBD1 (5 bases). Germline V gene sequence: CDR1 MNHEY, CDR2 SVGAGI. The germline V and J ends were trimmed by 5 bases and 14 bases, with 15 bases remaining between them. The CDR3 is made up of 11 amino acids. In DNA, the CDR3 is TGTGCCAGCAGTCAAGGGGCGGACGCCTTCTTT. Amino acids: CASSQGADAFF.

In this sample, this clonotype turned up many times. The rearrangement joins TRBV7-2 to TRBJ2-3; D may be TRBD2 (5 bases). Germline V gene sequence: CDR1 SGHTA, CDR2 FQGNSA. This CDR3 is built from 15 residues. With 1 base removed from V and 0 bases from J, the gap between germline ends came to 8 bases. The CDR3 DNA sequence: TGTGCCAGCAGCTTAGGGAGGCCTAGCACAGATACGCAGTATTTT. Translated, it gives CASSLGRPSTDTQYF.

This clonotype was seen at least ten times. The chain couples TRBV6-4 to TRBJ2-3; D not resolved. Germline values: CDR1 MRHNA, CDR2 SNTAGT. With 2 bases removed from V and 4 bases from J, the gap between germline ends came to 10 bases. The CDR3 extends over 14 amino acids. CDR3: CASSDEREPDTQYF. CDR3 coding DNA: TGTGCCAGCAGTGACGAAAGGGAACCAGATACGCAGTATTTT.

This sequence joins TRBV19 and TRBJ2-7, with 10 bases that match TRBD2. Germline lookup yields CDR1 LNHDA and CDR2 SQIVND (reference sequence). V gave up 3 bases and J gave up 0 bases; unmatched junction bases: 2. There are 15 residues in the CDR3. DNA for the CDR3: TGTGCCAGTAGTATTCTAGCGGGGGCCTCCTACGAGCAGTACTTC. Amino acids: CASSILAGASYEQYF.

This clonotype was seen many times. The chain is built from TRBV6-1 and TRBJ1-4; unclear D gene. The CDR3 is 13 residues long. The V end was cut by 5 bases, the J end by 5 bases, with 9 bases between. In germline, CDR1 is MNHNS, CDR2 SASEGT. CDR3 bases: TGTGCCAGCAGTTATGGGCAGAATGAAAAACTGTTTTTT. It translates to CASSYGQNEKLFF.

This clonotype was recorded at least ten times. V usage is TRBV7-9 and J usage is TRBJ2-7, with D possibly being TRBD1 or TRBD2 (6 bases each). Germline assignment: CDR1 SEHNR and CDR2 FQNEAQ (reference sequence). CDR3 length: 16 residues. Trimming took 1 base from V and 0 from J, leaving 13 bases between them. The CDR3 loop is CASSLVGGRSSYEQYF. Here the CDR3 DNA reads TGTGCCAGCAGCTTAGTAGGGGGGAGGAGCTCCTACGAGCAGTACTTC. Using reference TRBV7-9 and TRBJ2-7 for the parts outside the CDR3, the full variable domain is DTGVSQNPRHKITKRGQNVTFRCDPISEHNRLYWYRQTLGQGPEFLTYFQNEAQLEKSRLLSDRFSAERPKGSFSTLEIQRTEQGDSAMYLCASSLVGGRSSYEQYFGPGTRLTVT.

This clonotype was seen at least ten times. The genes are TRBV3-1 and TRBJ2-5; a weak D match, TRBD2 (6 bases). V shed 5 bases and J shed 5 bases, with 15 bases lying between them. Per germline, CDR1 LGHDT and CDR2 YNNKEL (reference sequence). This CDR3 has 14 residues. CDR3 region: CASSTGQGGETQYF. CDR3 coding DNA: TGTGCCAGCAGCACAGGCCAGGGAGGCGAGACCCAGTACTTC.

This clonotype was observed a handful of times. The chain has TRBV29-1 and TRBJ2-2, with D perhaps TRBD1 or TRBD2 (6 bases each). The V end lost 8 bases, the J end lost 5 bases, and 18 bases lay between the germline ends. The CDR3 totals 14 residues. The germline CDR1 and CDR2 sequences are SQVTM and ANQGSEA. The CDR3 region is CSCRRGSFTGELFF. For the CDR3, the DNA is TGCAGCTGCCGGAGGGGGTCCTTTACCGGGGAGCTGTTTTTT.

There are a few counts of this clonotype. The V gene is TRBV5-8, the J gene TRBJ2-5; the D is unclear. The CDR3 has 14 residues. Trimming removed 4 bases from V and 2 bases from J, with 12 bases in between. The V gene's germline CDR1 is SGHTS and CDR2 YDEGEE. The CDR3 DNA sequence: TGTGCCAGCAGCCTAGTTACCCCGCAAGAGACCCAGTACTTC. Encoded protein: CASSLVTPQETQYF.

Concerning this clonotype: Just one base apart from a much larger clone, this may be a read error. J is TRBJ1-6 and V is TRBV12-3 or TRBV12-4; no reliable D call. The CDR3 has 14 residues. V gave up 4 bases and J gave up 7 bases, with 11 bases separating them. The CDR3 loop is CASSSSVVNSPLHF. The CDR3 DNA is TGTGCCAGCAGTTCGTCGGTTGTGAATTCACCCCTCCACTTT.

There are many counts of this clonotype. V is TRBV3-1 and J is TRBJ1-1; D is possibly TRBD1 (5 bases). V was trimmed by 3 bases and J by 7 bases, leaving 15 bases between them. The CDR3 spans 14 residues. Germline CDR1 and CDR2: LGHDT and YNNKEL (reference sequence). CDR3: CASSHQRRDSEAFF. In DNA, the CDR3 is TGTGCCAGCAGCCATCAAAGGCGCGACAGTGAAGCTTTCTTT.

This clonotype showed up many times. J is TRBJ1-2 and V is TRBV28, with D perhaps TRBD1 (5 bases). Per the germline V gene, CDR1 is MDHEN and CDR2 is SYDVKM. This CDR3 spans 13 amino acids. This chain's CDR3 is CVAGQRSSYGYTF. The CDR3 DNA is TGTGTCGCGGGGCAGCGAAGTAGCTATGGCTACACCTTC.

The rearrangement links TRBV4-3 to TRBJ2-4; tentatively, D is TRBD1 (6 bases). Looked up from germline, CDR1 is LGHNA and CDR2 is YSLEER. This CDR3 is built from 16 residues. V lost 0 bases, J lost 3 bases, and 12 bases lay in between. The CDR3 protein is CASSQDRTAYKNIQYF. The CDR3 bases are TGCGCCAGCAGCCAAGATAGGACAGCTTACAAAAACATTCAGTACTTC.

Turning to this clonotype: A much bigger clone sits one base away, suggesting this may be a read error. V usage is TRBV28 and J usage is TRBJ1-1; D is undetermined. The CDR3 has 11 residues. Per germline, CDR1 MDHEN and CDR2 SYDVKM. The CDR3 is CAGSSRTEAFF. For the CDR3, the DNA is TGTGCCGGCAGTTCCAGGACCGAAGCTTTCTTT.

Remarks on this clonotype: A read error may account for a junction end that differs from germline. The V gene is TRBV4-1, the J gene TRBJ1-3; D uncertain. Germline CDR1 is MGHRA and CDR2 is YSYEKL. The CDR3 is 12 residues long. The CDR3 spells CASRQEGNTIYF. DNA of the CDR3: TGCGCCAGCAGACAAGAGGGAAACACCATATATTTT.